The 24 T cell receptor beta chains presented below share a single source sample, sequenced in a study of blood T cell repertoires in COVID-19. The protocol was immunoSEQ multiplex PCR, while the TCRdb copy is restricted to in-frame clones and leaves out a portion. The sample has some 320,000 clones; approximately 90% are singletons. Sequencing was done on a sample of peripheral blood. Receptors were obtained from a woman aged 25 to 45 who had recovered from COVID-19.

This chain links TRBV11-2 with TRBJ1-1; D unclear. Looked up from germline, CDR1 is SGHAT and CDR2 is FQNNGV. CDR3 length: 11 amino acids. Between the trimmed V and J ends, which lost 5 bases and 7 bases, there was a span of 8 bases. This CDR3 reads CASSPWHEAFF. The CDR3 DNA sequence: TGTGCCAGCAGCCCATGGCATGAAGCTTTCTTT.

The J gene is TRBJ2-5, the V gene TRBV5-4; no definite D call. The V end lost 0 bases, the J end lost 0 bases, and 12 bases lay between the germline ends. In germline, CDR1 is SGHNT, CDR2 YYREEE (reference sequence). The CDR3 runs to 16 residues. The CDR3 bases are TGTGCCAGCAGCTTGGAGCACCTTTCGTACCAAGAGACCCAGTACTTC. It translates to CASSLEHLSYQETQYF.

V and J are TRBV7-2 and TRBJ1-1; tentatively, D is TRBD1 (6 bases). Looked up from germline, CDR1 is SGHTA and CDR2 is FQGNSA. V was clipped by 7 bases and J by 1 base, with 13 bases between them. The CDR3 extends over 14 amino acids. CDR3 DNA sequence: TGTGCCAGCACTCCTACCAGGGGGAACACTGAAGCTTTCTTT. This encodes CASTPTRGNTEAFF.

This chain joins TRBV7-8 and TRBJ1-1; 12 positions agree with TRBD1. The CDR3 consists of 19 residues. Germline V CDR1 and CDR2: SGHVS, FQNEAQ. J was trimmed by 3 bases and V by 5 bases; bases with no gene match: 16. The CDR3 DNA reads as TGTGCCAGCAGCGGGACCGGGCGGGACAGGGGGCGCGGGGACACTGAAGCTTTCTTT. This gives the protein CASSGTGRDRGRGDTEAFF.

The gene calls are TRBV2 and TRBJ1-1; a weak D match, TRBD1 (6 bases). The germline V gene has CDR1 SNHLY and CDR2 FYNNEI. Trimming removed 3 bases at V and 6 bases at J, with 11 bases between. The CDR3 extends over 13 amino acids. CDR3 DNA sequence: TGTGCCAGCAGTGAGGCAGGGGTTGCTGAAGCTTTCTTT. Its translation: CASSEAGVAEAFF.

CDR3 region: CASSLDRPASNQPQHF. In DNA form, the CDR3 reads TGTGCCAGCAGCCTGGACAGGCCCGCTAGCAATCAGCCCCAGCATTTT. The chain joins TRBV27 to TRBJ1-5, with 7 nucleotides matching TRBD1. V lost 6 bases, J lost 0 bases, and 8 bases stayed unmatched. CDR1 and CDR2 from the germline V gene are MNHEY and SMNVEV (reference sequence). The CDR3 consists of 16 residues.

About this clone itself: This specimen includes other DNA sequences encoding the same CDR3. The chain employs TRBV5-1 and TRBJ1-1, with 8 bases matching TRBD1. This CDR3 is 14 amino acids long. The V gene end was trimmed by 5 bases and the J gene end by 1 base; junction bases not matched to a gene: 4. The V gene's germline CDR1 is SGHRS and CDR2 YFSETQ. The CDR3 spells CASSRDRGNTEAFF. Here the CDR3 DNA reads TGCGCCAGCAGTCGCGACAGGGGGAACACTGAAGCTTTCTTT.

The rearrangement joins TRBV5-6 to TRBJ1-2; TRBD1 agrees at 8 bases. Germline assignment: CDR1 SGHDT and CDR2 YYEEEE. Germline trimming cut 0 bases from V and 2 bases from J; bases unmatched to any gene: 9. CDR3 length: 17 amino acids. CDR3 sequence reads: CASSLGQTGQGNYGYTF. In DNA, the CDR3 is TGTGCCAGCAGCTTGGGGCAAACCGGACAGGGAAACTATGGCTACACCTTC.

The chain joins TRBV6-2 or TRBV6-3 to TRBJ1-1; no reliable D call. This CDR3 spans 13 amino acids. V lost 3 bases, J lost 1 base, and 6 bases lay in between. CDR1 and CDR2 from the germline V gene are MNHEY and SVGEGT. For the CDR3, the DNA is TGTGCCAGCAGTTATGGCCAGAACACTGAAGCTTTCTTT. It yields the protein CASSYGQNTEAFF.

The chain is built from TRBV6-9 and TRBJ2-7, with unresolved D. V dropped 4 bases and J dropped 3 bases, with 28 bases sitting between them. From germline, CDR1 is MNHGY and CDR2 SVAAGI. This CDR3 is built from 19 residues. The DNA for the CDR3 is TGTGCCAGCAGTTTCAGGCACCACGCACCCACACATCGTGGCTACGAGCAGTACTTC. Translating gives CASSFRHHAPTHRGYEQYF.

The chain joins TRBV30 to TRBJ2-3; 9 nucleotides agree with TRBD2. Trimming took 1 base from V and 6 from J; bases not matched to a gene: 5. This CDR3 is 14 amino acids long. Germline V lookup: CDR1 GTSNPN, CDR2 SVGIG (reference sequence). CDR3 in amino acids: CAWSGLAASDTQYF. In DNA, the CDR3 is TGTGCCTGGAGTGGACTAGCGGCTTCCGATACGCAGTATTTT.

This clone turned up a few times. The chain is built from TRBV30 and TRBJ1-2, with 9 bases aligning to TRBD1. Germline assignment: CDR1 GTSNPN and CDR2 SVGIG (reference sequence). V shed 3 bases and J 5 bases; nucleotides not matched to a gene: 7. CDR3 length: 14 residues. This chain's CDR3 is CAWRSRDRVYGYTF. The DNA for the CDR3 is TGTGCCTGGAGAAGCCGGGACAGGGTATATGGCTACACCTTC. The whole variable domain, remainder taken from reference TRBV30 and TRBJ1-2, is SQTIHQWPATLVQPVGSPLSLECTVEGTSNPNLYWYRQAAGRGLQLLFYSVGIGQISSEVPQNLSASRPQDRQFILSSKKLLLSDSGFYLCAWRSRDRVYGYTFGSGTRLTVV.

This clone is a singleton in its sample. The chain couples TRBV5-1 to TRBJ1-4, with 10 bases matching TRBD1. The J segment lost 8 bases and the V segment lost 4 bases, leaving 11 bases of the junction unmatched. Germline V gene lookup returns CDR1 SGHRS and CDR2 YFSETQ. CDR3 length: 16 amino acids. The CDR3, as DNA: TGCGCCAGCAGCAGGAGTACCGGGACAGGGGTGGAAAAACTGTTTTTT. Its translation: CASSRSTGTGVEKLFF.

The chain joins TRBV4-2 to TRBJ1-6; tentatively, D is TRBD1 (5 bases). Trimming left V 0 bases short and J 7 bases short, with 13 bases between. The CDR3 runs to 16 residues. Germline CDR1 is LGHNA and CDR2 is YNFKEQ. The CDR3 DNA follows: TGTGCCAGCAGCCAAGATCCCCAGGGACTGAATTCACCCCTCCACTTT. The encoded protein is CASSQDPQGLNSPLHF.

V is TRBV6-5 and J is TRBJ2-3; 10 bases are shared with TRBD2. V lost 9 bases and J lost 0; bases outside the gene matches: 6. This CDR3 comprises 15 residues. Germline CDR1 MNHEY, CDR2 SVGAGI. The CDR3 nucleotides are TGTGCCAGTACCCCAGCGGGGGGGAGCACAGATACGCAGTATTTT. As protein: CASTPAGGSTDTQYF.

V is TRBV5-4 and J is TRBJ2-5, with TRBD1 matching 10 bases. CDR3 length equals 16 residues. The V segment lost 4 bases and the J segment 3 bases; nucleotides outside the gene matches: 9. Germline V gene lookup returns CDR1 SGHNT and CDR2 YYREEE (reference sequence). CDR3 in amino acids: CASSPRSGTGEETQYF. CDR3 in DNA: TGTGCCAGCAGCCCCCGATCAGGGACAGGGGAAGAGACCCAGTACTTC.

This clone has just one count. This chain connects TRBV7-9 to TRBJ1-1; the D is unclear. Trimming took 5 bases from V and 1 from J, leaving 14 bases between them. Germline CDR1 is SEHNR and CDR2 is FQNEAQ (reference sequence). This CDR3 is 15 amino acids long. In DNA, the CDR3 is TGTGCCAGCAGCGATGAATATACAGCGAACACTGAAGCTTTCTTT. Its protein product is CASSDEYTANTEAFF.

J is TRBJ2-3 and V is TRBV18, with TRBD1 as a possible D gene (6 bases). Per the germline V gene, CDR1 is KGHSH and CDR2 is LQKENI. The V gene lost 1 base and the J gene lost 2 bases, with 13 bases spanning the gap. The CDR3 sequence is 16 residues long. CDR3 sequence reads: CASSPLRTDLTDTQYF. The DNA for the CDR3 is TGTGCCAGCTCACCACTCCGGACAGACCTCACAGATACGCAGTATTTT. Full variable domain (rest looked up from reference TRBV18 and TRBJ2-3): NAGVMQNPRHLVRRRGQEARLRCSPMKGHSHVYWYRQLPEEGLKFMVYLQKENIIDESGMPKERFSAEFPKEGPSILRIQQVVRGDSAAYFCASSPLRTDLTDTQYFGPGTRLTVL.

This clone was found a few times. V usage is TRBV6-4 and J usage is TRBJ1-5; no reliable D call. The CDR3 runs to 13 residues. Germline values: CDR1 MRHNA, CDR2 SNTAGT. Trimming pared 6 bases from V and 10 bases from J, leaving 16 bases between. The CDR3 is CASSGEVGYPQHF. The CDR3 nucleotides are TGTGCCAGCAGCGGAGAGGTAGGCTATCCCCAGCATTTT.

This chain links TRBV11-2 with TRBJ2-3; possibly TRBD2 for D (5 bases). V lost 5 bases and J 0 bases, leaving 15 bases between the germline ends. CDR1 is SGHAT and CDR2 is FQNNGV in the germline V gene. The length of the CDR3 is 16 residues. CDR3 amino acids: CASSPPIAPSTDTQYF. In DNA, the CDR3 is TGTGCCAGCAGCCCTCCTATAGCGCCAAGCACAGATACGCAGTATTTT. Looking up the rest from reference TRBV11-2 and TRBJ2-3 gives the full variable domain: EAGVAQSPRYKIIEKRQSVAFWCNPISGHATLYWYQQILGQGPKLLIQFQNNGVVDDSQLPKDRFSAERLKGVDSTLKIQPAKLEDSAVYLCASSPPIAPSTDTQYFGPGTRLTVL.

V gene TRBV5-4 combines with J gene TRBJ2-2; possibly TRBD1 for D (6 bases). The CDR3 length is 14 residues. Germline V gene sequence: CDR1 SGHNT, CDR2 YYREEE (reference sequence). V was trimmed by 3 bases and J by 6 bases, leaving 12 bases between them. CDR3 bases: TGTGCCAGCAGCTCTTTCAACAGGGCCGGGGAGCTGTTTTTT. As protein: CASSSFNRAGELFF.

The CDR3 nucleotides are TGCGCCAGCAGCCGAAGGATCGCGCCAGATAGAGGTGAGCAGTTCTTC. It specifies CASSRRIAPDRGEQFF. V usage is TRBV4-1 and J usage is TRBJ2-1; the D is unclear. V was cut by 4 bases and J by 9 bases, with 22 bases left in between. The CDR3 is 16 residues long. The germline gives CDR1 MGHRA, CDR2 YSYEKL.

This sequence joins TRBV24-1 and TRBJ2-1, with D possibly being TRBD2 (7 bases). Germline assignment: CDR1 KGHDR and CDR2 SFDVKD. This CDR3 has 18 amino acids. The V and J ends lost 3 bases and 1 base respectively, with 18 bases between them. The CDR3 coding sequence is TGTGCCACCAGTGATGTCAGGTTGAGGGGGGGATCCTACAATGAGCAGTTCTTC. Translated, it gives CATSDVRLRGGSYNEQFF.

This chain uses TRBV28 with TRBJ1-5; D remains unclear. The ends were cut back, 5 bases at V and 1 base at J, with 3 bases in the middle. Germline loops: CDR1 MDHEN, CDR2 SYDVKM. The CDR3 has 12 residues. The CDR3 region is CASSPSNQPQHF. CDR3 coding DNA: TGTGCCAGCAGTCCAAGCAATCAGCCCCAGCATTTT.